This T cell receptor (beta chain) was sequenced during a study (dated by TCRdb to 2013 to 2014). Trimming accounts for 3 bases at V and 8 bases at J, while the number of junction bases matched to no gene is 9. Sequences LGHNA (CDR1) and YSLEER (CDR2) are obtained from the germline V gene. The cysteine opens and the phenylalanine closes a CDR3 of 15 amino acids. Of all the DNA, just the CDR3 is kept, 45 bases in frame from base 1. Sequencing was performed on an Illumina Genome Analyzer IIx. TCRdb redid the processing of the public reads, applying fastp at Q25 and MiXCR, and retained in-frame beta chains. Each entry is one CDR3 protein sequence, shown with its most common DNA and genes. For this sample the table gives roughly 15,000 distinct CDR3 sequences, of which about 35% were detected only once. The biggest ten clones account for 15% to 20% of the sample. This clonotype is considered medium-sized (0.01 to 0.1%). This clone's antigen is unknown. No base qualities exist here, and no much larger clone lies one base off it.

The clonotype was recovered from a human donor. Specimen: blood. The chain links TRBV4-3 with TRBJ2-1; TRBD2 fits 8 bases in the junction. The CDR3 loop reads CASSQGLVSGYEQFF. The DNA is as follows: TGCGCCAGCAGCCAGGGACTAGTTTCGGGCTATGAGCAGTTCTTC.